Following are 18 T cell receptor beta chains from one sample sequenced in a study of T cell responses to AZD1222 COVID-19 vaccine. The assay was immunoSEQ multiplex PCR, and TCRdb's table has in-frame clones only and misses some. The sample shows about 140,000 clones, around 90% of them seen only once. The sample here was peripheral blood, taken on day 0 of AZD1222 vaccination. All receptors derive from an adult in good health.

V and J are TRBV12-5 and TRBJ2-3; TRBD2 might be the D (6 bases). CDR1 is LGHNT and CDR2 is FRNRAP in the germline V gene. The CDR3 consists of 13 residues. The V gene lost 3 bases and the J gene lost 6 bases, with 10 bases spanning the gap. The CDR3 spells CASGFEEGDTQYF. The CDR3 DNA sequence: TGTGCTAGTGGTTTTGAGGAGGGGGATACGCAGTATTTT.

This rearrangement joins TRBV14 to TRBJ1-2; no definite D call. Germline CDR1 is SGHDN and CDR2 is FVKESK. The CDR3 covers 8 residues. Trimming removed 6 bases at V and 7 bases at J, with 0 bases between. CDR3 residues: CASSGYTF. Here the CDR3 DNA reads TGTGCCAGCAGTGGCTACACCTTC. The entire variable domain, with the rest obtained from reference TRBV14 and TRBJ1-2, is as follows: EAGVTQFPSHSVIEKGQTVTLRCDPISGHDNLYWYRRVMGKEIKFLLHFVKESKQDESGMPNNRFLAERTGGTYSTLKVQPAELEDSGVYFCASSGYTFGSGTRLTVV.

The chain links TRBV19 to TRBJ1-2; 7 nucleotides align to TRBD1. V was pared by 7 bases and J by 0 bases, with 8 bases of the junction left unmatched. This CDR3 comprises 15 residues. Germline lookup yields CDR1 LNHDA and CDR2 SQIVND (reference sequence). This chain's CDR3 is CASTESGTANYGYTF. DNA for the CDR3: TGTGCCAGTACTGAAAGCGGGACAGCTAACTATGGCTACACCTTC.

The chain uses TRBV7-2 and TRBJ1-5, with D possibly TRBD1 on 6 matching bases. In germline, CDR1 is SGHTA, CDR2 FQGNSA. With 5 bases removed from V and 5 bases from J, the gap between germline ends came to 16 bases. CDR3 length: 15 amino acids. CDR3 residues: CASSLKGGEHQPQHF. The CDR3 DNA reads TGTGCCAGCAGCCTAAAGGGGGGGGAGCATCAGCCCCAGCATTTT.

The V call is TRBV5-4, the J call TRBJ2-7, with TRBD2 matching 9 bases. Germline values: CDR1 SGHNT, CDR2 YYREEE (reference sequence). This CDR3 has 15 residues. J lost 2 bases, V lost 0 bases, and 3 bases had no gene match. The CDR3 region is CASSLDRLAAYEQYF. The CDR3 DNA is TGTGCCAGCAGCTTGGATAGACTAGCGGCCTACGAGCAGTACTTC.

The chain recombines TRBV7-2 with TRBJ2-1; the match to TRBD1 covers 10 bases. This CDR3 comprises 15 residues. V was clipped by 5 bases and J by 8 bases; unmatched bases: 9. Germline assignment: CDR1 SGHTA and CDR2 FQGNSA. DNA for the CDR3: TGTGCCAGCAGCCCCGTGGGACAGGGGAAACATGAGCAGTTCTTC. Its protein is CASSPVGQGKHEQFF.

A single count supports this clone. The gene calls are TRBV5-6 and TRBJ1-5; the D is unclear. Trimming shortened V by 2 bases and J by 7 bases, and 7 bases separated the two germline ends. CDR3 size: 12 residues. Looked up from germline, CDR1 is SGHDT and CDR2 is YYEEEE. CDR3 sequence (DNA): TGTGCCAGCAGCTTTTATGGGCAGCCCCAGCATTTT. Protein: CASSFYGQPQHF.

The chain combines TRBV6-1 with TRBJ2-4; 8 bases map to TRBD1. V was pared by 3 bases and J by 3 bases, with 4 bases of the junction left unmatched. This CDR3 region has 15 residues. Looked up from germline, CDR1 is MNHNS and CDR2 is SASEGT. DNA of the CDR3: TGTGCCAGCAGTGACCAGGGGGCGATCAAAAACATTCAGTACTTC. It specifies CASSDQGAIKNIQYF.

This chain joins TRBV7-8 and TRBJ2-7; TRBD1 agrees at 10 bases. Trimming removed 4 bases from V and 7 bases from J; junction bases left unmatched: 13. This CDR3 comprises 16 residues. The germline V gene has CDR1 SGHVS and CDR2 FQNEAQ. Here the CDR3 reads CASSSGQGDPEGEQYF. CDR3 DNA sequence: TGTGCCAGCAGCTCCGGACAGGGGGACCCGGAGGGGGAGCAGTACTTC.

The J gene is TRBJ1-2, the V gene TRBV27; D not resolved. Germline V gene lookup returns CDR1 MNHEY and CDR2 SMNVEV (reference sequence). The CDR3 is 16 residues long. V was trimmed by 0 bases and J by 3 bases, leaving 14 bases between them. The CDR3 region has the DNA TGTGCCAGCAGTTTATCGGCAATCACCATTGACTATGGCTACACCTTC. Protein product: CASSLSAITIDYGYTF.

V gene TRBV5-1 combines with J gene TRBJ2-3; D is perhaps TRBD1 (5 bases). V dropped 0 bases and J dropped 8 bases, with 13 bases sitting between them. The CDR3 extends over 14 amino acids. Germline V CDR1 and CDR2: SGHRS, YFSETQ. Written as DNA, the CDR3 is TGCGCCAGCAGCTTGGAGGTAGGGCAGGGTACGCAGTATTTT. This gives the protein CASSLEVGQGTQYF.

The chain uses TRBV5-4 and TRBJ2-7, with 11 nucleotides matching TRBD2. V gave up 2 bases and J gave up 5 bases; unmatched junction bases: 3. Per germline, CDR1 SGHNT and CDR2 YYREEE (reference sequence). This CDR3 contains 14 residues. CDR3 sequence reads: CASSFPGLADEQYF. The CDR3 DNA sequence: TGTGCCAGCAGCTTTCCGGGACTAGCGGACGAGCAGTACTTC.

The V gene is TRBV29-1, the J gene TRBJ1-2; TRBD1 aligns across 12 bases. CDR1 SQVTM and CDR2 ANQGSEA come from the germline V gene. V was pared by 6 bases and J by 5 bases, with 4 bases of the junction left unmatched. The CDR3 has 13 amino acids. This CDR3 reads CSVLGQGAYGYTF. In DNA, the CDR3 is TGCAGCGTCTTGGGACAGGGGGCATATGGCTACACCTTC.

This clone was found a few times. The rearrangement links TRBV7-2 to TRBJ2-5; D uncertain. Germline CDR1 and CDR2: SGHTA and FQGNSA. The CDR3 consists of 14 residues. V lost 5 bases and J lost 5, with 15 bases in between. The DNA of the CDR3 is TGTGCCAGCAGCAGGAAATGGGTGTTTGAGACCCAGTACTTC. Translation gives CASSRKWVFETQYF.

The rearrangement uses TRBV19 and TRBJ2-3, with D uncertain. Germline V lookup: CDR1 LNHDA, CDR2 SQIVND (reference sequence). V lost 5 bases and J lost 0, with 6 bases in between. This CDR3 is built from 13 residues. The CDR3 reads CASSLTSTDTQYF. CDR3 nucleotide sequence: TGTGCCAGTAGTTTGACTAGCACAGATACGCAGTATTTT.

The CDR3 DNA follows: TGTGCCAGCGGAGAACCGGGACAGGGAAATACCGGGGAGCTGTTTTTT. The encoded protein is CASGEPGQGNTGELFF. This chain connects TRBV9 to TRBJ2-2; 9 bases map to TRBD1. This CDR3 has 16 amino acids. The junction had 12 bases not matched to a gene; V was cut back by 7 bases and J by 5 bases. Germline V CDR1 and CDR2: SGDLS, YYNGEE.

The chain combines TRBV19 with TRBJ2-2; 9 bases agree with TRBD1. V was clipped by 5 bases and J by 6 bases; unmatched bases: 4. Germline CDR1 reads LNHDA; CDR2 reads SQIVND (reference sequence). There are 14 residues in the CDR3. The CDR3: CASSPGQGSGELFF. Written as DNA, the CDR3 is TGTGCCAGTAGTCCGGGACAGGGCTCCGGGGAGCTGTTTTTT.

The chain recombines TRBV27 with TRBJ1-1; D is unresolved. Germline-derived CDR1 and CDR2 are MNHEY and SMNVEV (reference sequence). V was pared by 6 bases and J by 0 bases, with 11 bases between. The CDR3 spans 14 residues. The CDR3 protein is CASSPRPLNTEAFF. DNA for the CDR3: TGTGCCAGCAGCCCCCGGCCATTGAACACTGAAGCTTTCTTT.